The TCR beta chain under discussion was sequenced for a study of breast tumors, draining lymph nodes, adjacent tissues (TCRdb year 2016). With respect to the entire study: The study compared TCR beta repertoires across tumor, adjacent nontumor tissue and axillary lymph nodes from breast cancer patients. The study was designed to assess the relationships and possible T-cell exchange between tumor, surrounding tissue and draining lymph node repertoires in human breast cancer.

Sequencing was carried out with an Illumina HiSeq 2000. Multiplex PCR amplification was used to build the TCR beta chain libraries. The amplified TCR beta chain products were analyzed by high-throughput sequencing. TCRdb reprocessed the public reads (quality trimming at Q25 with fastp, clone calling with MiXCR) and kept in-frame beta chains. Merged by CDR3 protein, the rows form single entries marked with the most common genes and DNA. The sample data list about 22,000 distinct CDR3 sequences, and around 41% of these were observed just once. Of the sample, approximately 25% falls within the top ten clones. The table lists this clonotype with a few counts. The antigen it recognizes is unknown. The sample holds no much larger clone one base away, and base qualities are not on file. The CDR3 runs 12 amino acids, cysteine and phenylalanine included. The only DNA kept is the CDR3, 36 bases in frame from the first base. Based on the germline V gene (reference sequence), the CDR1 and CDR2 sequences are PRHDT and FYEKMQ. V loses 4 bases, J loses 8 bases, and the germline ends lie 11 bases apart.

The paper's findings and limits, for the study overall: Tumor and nontumor tissue repertoires were found to be significantly more similar in luminal-like than in basal-like breast cancer. Tumor T-cell repertoires showed less diversity than lymph node repertoires and more diversity than nontumor tissue repertoires, and tumor T-cell repertoires showed preferential V and J gene usage. The conclusion that tumor T cells originate in lymph nodes was presented as consistent with a hypothesis rather than as directly demonstrated. The data were considered consistent with the idea that most tumor T cells come from the lymph node and then expand in tumor tissue.

The chain links TRBV13 with TRBJ1-2, with the D gene uncertain. Sequencing input: breast tumor tissue. This clonotype originated in a female donor with breast cancer. Some clones in this sample may be carry-over from other donors' samples. The DNA sequence is as follows: TGTGCCAGCAGCTCACGACTGATGGGCTACACCTTC. Translated, it reads CASSSRLMGYTF.